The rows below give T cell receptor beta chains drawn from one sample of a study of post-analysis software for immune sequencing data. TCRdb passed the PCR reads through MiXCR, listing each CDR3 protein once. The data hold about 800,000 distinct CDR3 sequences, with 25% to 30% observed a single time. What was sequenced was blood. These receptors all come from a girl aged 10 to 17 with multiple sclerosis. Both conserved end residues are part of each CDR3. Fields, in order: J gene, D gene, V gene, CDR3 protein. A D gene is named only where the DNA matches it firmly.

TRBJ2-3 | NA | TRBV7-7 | CASSLGPNSDTQYF
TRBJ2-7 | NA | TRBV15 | CATSGWDGYEQYF
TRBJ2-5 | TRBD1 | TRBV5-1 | CASSWAGTVQETQYF
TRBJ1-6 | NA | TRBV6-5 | CASSPRAVSSPLHF
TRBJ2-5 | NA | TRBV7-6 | CASSLAFQETQYF
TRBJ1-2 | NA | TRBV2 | CASAVLGRRANYGYTF
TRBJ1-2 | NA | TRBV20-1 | CSAADGTYGYTF
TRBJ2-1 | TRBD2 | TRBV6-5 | CASSSRGSGYEFSEQFF
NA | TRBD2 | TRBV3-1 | CASSHTTGLAGYRETQYF
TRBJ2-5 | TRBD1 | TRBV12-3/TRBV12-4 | CASSAFSGGRETQYF
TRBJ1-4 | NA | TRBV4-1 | CASSPRAEKLFF
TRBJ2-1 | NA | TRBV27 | CASSWEALSYNEQFF
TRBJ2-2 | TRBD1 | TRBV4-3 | CASMGQGVANTGELFF
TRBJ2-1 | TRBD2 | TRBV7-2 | CASSPPLAGGNEQFF
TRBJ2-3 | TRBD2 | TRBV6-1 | CASSEFAGAPADGTDTQYF
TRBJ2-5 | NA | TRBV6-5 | CASSPRMRETQYF
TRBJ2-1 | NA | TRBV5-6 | CASSLAAGPVQFF
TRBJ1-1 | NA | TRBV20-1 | CSARDPSSGDTEAFF